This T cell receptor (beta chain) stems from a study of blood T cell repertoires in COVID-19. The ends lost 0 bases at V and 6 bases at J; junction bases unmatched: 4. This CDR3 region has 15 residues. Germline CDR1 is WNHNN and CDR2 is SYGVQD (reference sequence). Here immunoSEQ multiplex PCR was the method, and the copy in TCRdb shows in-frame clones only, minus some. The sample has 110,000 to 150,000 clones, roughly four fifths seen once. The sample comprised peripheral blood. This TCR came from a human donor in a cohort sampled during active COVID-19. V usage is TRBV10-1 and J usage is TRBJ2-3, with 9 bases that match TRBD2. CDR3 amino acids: CASSESDSGGDTQYF. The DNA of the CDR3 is TGCGCCAGCAGTGAGTCGGATAGCGGGGGTGATACGCAGTATTTT.